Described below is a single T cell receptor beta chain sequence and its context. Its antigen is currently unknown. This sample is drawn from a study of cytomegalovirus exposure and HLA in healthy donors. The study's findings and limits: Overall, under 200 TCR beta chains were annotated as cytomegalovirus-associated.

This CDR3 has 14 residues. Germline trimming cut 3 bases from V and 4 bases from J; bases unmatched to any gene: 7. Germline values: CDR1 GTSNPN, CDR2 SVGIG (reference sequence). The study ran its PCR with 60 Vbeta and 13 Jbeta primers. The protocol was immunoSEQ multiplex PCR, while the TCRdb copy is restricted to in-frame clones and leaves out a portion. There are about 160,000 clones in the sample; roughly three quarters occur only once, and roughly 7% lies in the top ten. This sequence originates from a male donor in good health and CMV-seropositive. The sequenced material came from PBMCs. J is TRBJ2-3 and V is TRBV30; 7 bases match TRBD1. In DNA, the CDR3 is TGTGCCTGGAGAAAGGGGGCGGATGCAGATACGCAGTATTTT. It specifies CAWRKGADADTQYF.